The subject of this entry is one T cell receptor beta chain. Its antigen remains unidentified. Libraries were prepared by immunoSEQ multiplex PCR; TCRdb keeps only in-frame clonotypes and omits some of them. The data contain 150,000 to 200,000 clones, around 85% of them singletons. This entry belongs to a study of lymphopenia after photon versus proton radiotherapy. Whole-study findings and limits: Photon-treated patients lost naive T cells and TCR diversity; proton-treated stayed stable. After lymphocyte nadir, photon-treated repertoires showed oligoclonal expansion, especially CD8+ Temra. Better survival with proton therapy was suggested as possible, not demonstrated.

The input for sequencing was peripheral blood, taken from a patient treated with photon-based radiotherapy. This TCR derives from a man aged 50-60 years with gastric cancer.

For the CDR3, the DNA is TGTGCCAGCAGCTTCGACGTGGACACTGAAGCTTTCTTT. It encodes CASSFDVDTEAFF. The chain couples TRBV5-4 to TRBJ1-1; the D is unclear. Trimming removed 2 bases at V and 3 bases at J, with 8 bases between. Germline V lookup: CDR1 SGHNT, CDR2 YYREEE (reference sequence). The length of the CDR3 is 13 residues. The variable domain in full, completed from reference TRBV5-4 and TRBJ1-1, reads ETGVTQSPTHLIKTRGQQVTLRCSSQSGHNTVSWYQQALGQGPQFIFQYYREEENGRGNFPPRFSGLQFPNYSSELNVNALELDDSALYLCASSFDVDTEAFFGQGTRLTVV.